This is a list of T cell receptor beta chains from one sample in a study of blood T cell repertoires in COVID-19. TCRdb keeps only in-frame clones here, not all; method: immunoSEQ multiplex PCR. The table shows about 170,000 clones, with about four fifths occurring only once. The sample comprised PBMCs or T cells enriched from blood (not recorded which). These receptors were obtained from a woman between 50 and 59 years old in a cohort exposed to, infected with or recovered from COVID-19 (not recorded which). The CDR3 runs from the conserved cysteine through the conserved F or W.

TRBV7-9 CASRPPGNAQKVF
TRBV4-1 CASSQEAYGEYGYTF
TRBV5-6 CASSFRRGGGSPLHF
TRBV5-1 CASSPTRVVNTEAFF
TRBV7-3 CASSPRGGRTGEQYF
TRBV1 CTSSLTLAVYEQYF
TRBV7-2 CASSGGLAMNTQYF
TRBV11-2 CASSLVQSGGETQYF
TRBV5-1 CASSPGTGRATNEKLFF
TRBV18 CASSPPSLSDRGLNSNQPQHF
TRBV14 CASSQFPQVVGETQYF
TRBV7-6 CASSLGTGQDTNYGYTF
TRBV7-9 CASSLPIRTGESSYNEQFF
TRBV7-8 CASSLGGMNTEAFF
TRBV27 CASSRQGTNTGELFF
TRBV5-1 CASTEGEGLSYEQYF
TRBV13 CASSLGSSGSANEQYF
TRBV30 CAWSGGGNTIYF
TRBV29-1 CSVEGQGYGYTF
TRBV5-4 CASSVDRADTQYF
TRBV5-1 CASSASGERAFF
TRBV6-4 CASRESGRAGETQYF
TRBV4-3 CASGTGGSGELFF
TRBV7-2 CASSLAGRHANTGELFF
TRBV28 CASSFPSYQETQYF
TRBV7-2 CASSLGHVGSYEQYF
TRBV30 CAWSRDSLGYGYTF
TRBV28 CASSPPGWSYNEQFF
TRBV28 CASSYRASGKSDTQYF
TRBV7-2 CASSYRGELGSGELFF
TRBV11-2 CASSRTTNYEQYF
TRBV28 CASSLAPELFF
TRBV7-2 CASSLAQGQNYGYTF
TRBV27 CASSLNGGNQPQHF
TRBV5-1 CASSSPPGETQYF
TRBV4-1 CASSGGRSDEQYF
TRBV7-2 CASSLGGQGRANYGYTF
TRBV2 CASKITVEETQYF
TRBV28 CASSLSVEQFF
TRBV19 CASSSSGRSADTQYF
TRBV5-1 CASSLDTSVREQYF
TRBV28 CASSFGGDGTDTQYF
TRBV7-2 CASSLQTARETQYF
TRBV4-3 CASSSGGAVSNEQFF
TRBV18 CASSFRAGDYGYTF
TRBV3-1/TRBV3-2 CASSRATRNYEQYF
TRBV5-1 CASSLVRGTGKDTEAFF
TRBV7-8 CASSLGDRVGPYGYTF
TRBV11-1 CASVAFGQQAYNEQFF
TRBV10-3 CAISDSSNTEAFF
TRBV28 CASSMKQGLPNEKLFF